The entry that follows covers one TCR beta chain sequence. TCRdb reanalysed the 5' RACE reads using MiXCR and keeps one entry per CDR3 protein. The sample carries under 300,000 distinct CDR3 sequences, around 11% recorded once. The data are from a study of CD8 T cells in ankylosing spondylitis. The CDR3 is 14 residues long. CDR1 SQVTM and CDR2 ANQGSEA come from the germline V gene. Trimming removed 1 base from V and 2 bases from J, with 9 bases in between. The chain uses TRBV29-1 and TRBJ2-1, with D hard to call. This TCR came from a male donor with ankylosing spondylitis or in good health (not recorded which). Specimen: blood, either unsorted or a sorted T cell fraction (not recorded which). CDR3 nucleotide sequence: TGCAGCGTTGAAGGCTTCGTAGCCTACAATGAGCAGTTCTTC. Translating it yields CSVEGFVAYNEQFF.